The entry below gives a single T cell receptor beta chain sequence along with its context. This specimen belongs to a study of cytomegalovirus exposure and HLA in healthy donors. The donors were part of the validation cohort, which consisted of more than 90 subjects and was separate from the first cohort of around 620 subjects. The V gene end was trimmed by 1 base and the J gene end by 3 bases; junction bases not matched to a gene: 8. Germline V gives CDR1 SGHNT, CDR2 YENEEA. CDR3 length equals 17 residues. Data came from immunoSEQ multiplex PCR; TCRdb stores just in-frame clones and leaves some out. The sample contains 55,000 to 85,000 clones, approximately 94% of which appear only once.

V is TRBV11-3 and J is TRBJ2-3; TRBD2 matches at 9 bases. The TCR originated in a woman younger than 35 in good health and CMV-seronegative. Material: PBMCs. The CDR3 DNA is TGTGCCAGCAGCTTAGGCAAGCGGGAGGCCAGTACAGATACGCAGTATTTT. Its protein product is CASSLGKREASTDTQYF.